This TCR beta chain was identified during a study of cytomegalovirus exposure and HLA in healthy donors. The PCR had 60 Vbeta and 13 Jbeta primers. The table came from immunoSEQ multiplex PCR; TCRdb's copy has only in-frame clones and leaves some out. The sample carries some 180,000 clones, 75% to 85% recorded once. Germline assignment: CDR1 LNHDA and CDR2 SQIVND (reference sequence). Trimming took 5 bases from V and 14 from J; bases not matched to a gene: 9. This CDR3 has 13 residues. Regarding the study as a whole: One cluster of highly shared sequence variants probably arose as a sequencing artifact.

In the case of this clone: Its antigen is unknown.

This TCR was sampled from a woman aged 30 to 39 in good health and CMV-seropositive. The sequencing sample was made of PBMCs. The V gene is TRBV19, the J gene TRBJ1-6, with 7 bases identical to TRBD1. The CDR3 sequence: CASSPRGGVSLHF. CDR3 DNA sequence: TGTGCCAGTAGTCCACGAGGGGGCGTATCCCTCCACTTT.